What follows are 9 T cell receptor beta chains derived from one specimen sequenced in a study of esophageal squamous cell carcinoma under preoperative chemotherapy. TCRdb fed the PCR reads into MiXCR, producing one record per CDR3 protein. The sample lists 34,000 or so distinct CDR3 sequences; around half were seen once. Sample time point: after preoperative PTX-NDP chemotherapy. This sample was taken from a patient given preoperative chemotherapy. The origin of the receptors is a human donor with esophageal squamous cell carcinoma. The donor label of this sample is uncertain.

There are a few counts of this clonotype. The J gene is TRBJ1-2, the V gene TRBV5-4; 8 bases fit TRBD1. V was pared by 4 bases and J by 4 bases, with 12 bases of the junction left unmatched. This CDR3 has 16 amino acids. Germline CDR1 is SGHNT and CDR2 is YYREEE (reference sequence). The CDR3 DNA reads as TGTGCCAGCAGCATCGGGACAGGACTTTTGGGCTATGGCTACACCTTC. It specifies CASSIGTGLLGYGYTF.

This clonotype turned up a few times. J is TRBJ2-5 and V is TRBV20-1; no reliable D call. V was trimmed by 6 bases and J by 5 bases, leaving 10 bases between them. The CDR3 has 11 residues. CDR1 DFQATT and CDR2 SNEGSKA come from the germline V gene (reference sequence). This CDR3 is CSAYVVETQYF. Here the CDR3 DNA reads TGCAGTGCCTATGTTGTGGAGACCCAGTACTTC.

This clonotype has more than one count but fewer than ten. The V call is TRBV6-1, the J call TRBJ1-1; perhaps TRBD1 as D (6 bases). The CDR3 is 14 amino acids. V dropped 8 bases and J dropped 4 bases, with 17 bases sitting between them. CDR1 and CDR2 from the germline V gene are MNHNS and SASEGT. For the CDR3, the DNA is TGTGCCAGCGCGGGGGGCGCGGTAGGCACTGAAGCTTTCTTT. Translating gives CASAGGAVGTEAFF.

This clonotype was detected many times. The chain couples TRBV11-3 to TRBJ1-2; perhaps TRBD1 as D (5 bases). This CDR3 contains 12 residues. Germline CDR1 reads SGHNT; CDR2 reads YENEEA. The V gene lost 1 base and the J gene lost 7 bases, with 7 bases spanning the gap. CDR3 sequence reads: CASSLGGTGYTF. The CDR3 region has the DNA TGTGCCAGCAGCTTAGGGGGGACTGGCTACACCTTC. The whole variable domain, remainder taken from reference TRBV11-3 and TRBJ1-2, is EAGVVQSPRYKIIEKKQPVAFWCNPISGHNTLYWYLQNLGQGPELLIRYENEEAVDDSQLPKDRFSAERLKGVDSTLKIQPAELGDSAVYLCASSLGGTGYTFGSGTRLTVV.

There are a few counts of this clonotype. The chain joins TRBV5-4 to TRBJ2-2; D is possibly TRBD1 (6 bases). V lost 1 base and J 0 bases, leaving 13 bases between the germline ends. In germline, CDR1 is SGHNT, CDR2 YYREEE (reference sequence). The CDR3 runs to 17 residues. DNA of the CDR3: TGTGCCAGCAGCTTGCGGAAGGACAGCTCGAACACCGGGGAGCTGTTTTTT. Protein: CASSLRKDSSNTGELFF.

This rearrangement joins TRBV5-1 to TRBJ1-1, with D maybe TRBD1 (5 bases). Trimming left V 0 bases short and J 5 bases short, with 11 bases between. In germline, CDR1 is SGHRS, CDR2 YFSETQ. The CDR3 loop spans 14 amino acids. The CDR3, as DNA: TGCGCCAGCAGCTTGGAGGGGTCAAGGACTGAAGCTTTCTTT. This codes for CASSLEGSRTEAFF.

A note on this clonotype: The junction does not match germline at one end; this may be a read error. This chain connects TRBV6-1 to TRBJ2-1, with 10 positions matching TRBD2. The CDR3 has 17 amino acids. Germline CDR1 and CDR2: MNHNS and SASEGT. The CDR3 DNA reads TGTTCCAGCAGTGAAGCTAGGGCTAGCGGGGGCAACTACGAGCAGTTCTTC. It yields the protein CSSSEARASGGNYEQFF.

With regard to this clonotype: At one boundary the junction diverges from the germline segment, which might be a read error. V gene TRBV7-3 combines with J gene TRBJ2-3; TRBD2 aligns across 8 bases. The CDR3 loop spans 17 amino acids. Germline CDR1 and CDR2: SGHTA and FQGTGA. In nucleotides, the CDR3 is TGTGCCAGCAGCGCAAGCCCCCCCGGGGGGGGGGCAAATACTCAGTACTTT. Its translation is CASSASPPGGGANTQYF.

The chain uses TRBV7-8 and TRBJ2-5; D possibly corresponds to TRBD1 (7 bases). Germline V gene sequence: CDR1 SGHVS, CDR2 FQNEAQ. V gave up 8 bases and J gave up 4 bases, with 23 bases separating them. The CDR3 has 16 amino acids. CDR3 residues: CASAGLGGGARETQYF. CDR3 sequence (DNA): TGTGCCAGCGCGGGGCTAGGGGGCGGGGCCCGAGAGACCCAGTACTTC.